Here is one T cell receptor beta chain with its context. CDR1 and CDR2 from the germline V gene are SGHTS and YDEGEE. The CDR3 has 11 amino acids. The junction had 5 bases not matched to a gene; V was cut back by 7 bases and J by 7 bases. Clinical histories supplied by participants themselves formed the basis of cohort assignment. Before being deemed recovered, Cohort 3 donors had two negative PCRs, clearance, or symptom resolution. This sample was included in a study of blood T cell repertoires in COVID-19. Background on the study: Collection of acute and convalescent COVID-19 samples took place in the United States, Italy and Spain.

Some clones are missing from TCRdb's copy, which holds only in-frame ones; the method was immunoSEQ multiplex PCR. The sample includes 140,000 to 150,000 clones, about 87% of them seen just once. The source material was PBMCs or T cells enriched from blood (not recorded which). The receptor's source is a man between 60 and 75 years old who had recovered from COVID-19. The rearrangement uses TRBV5-8 and TRBJ2-7; 7 bases match TRBD2. The CDR3 is CASLGGEEQYF. CDR3 DNA: TGTGCCAGCCTTGGGGGGGAAGAGCAGTACTTC.